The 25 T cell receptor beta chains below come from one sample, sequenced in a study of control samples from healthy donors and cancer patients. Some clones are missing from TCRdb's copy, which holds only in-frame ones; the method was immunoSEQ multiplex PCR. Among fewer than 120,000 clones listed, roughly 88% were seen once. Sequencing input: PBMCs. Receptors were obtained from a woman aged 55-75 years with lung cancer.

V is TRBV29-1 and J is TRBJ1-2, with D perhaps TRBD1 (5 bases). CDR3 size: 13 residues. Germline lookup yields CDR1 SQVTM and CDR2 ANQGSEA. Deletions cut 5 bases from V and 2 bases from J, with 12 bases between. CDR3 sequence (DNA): TGCAGCGTTCTGACAGCTTCAAACTATGGCTACACCTTC. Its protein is CSVLTASNYGYTF.

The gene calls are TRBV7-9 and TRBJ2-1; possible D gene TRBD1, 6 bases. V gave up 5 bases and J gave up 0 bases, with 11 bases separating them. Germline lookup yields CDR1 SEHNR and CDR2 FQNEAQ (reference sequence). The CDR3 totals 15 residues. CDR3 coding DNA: TGTGCCAGCAGCCAGGGGCCGAGCTCCTACAATGAGCAGTTCTTC. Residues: CASSQGPSSYNEQFF.

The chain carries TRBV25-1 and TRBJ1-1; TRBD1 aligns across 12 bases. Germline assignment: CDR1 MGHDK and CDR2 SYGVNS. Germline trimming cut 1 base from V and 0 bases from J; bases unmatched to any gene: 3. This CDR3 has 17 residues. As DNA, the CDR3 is TGTGCCAGCAGTGAATTGGGACAGGGGGCAATGAACACTGAAGCTTTCTTT. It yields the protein CASSELGQGAMNTEAFF.

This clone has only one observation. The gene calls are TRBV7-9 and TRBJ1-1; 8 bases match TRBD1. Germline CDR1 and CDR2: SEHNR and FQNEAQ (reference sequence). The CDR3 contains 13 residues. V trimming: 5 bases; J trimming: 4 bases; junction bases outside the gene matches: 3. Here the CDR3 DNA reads TGTGCCAGCAGCCAGGACAGGGCCACTGAAGCTTTCTTT. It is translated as CASSQDRATEAFF.

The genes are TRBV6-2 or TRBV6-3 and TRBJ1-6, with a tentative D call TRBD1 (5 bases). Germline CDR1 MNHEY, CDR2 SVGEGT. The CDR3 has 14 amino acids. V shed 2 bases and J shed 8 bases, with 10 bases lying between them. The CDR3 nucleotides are TGTGCCAGCAGTTACGACAGAATCGATTCACCCCTCCACTTT. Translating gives CASSYDRIDSPLHF.

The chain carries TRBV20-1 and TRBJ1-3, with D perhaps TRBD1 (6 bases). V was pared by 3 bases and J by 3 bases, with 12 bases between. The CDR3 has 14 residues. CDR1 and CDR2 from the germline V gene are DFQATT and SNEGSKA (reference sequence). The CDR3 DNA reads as TGCAGTGCTAGTCCGGGGGCGCGTGGAAACACCATATATTTT. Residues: CSASPGARGNTIYF.

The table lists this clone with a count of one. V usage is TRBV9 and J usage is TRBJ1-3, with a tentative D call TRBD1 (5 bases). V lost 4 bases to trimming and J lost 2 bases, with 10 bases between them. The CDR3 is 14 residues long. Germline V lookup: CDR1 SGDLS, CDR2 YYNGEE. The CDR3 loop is CASSLGTAGNTIYF. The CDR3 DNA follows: TGTGCCAGCAGCCTTGGGACGGCTGGAAACACCATATATTTT.

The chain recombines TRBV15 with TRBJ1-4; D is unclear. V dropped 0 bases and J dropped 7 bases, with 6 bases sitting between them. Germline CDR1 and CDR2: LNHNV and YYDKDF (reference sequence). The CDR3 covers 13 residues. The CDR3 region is CATSRDWVEKLFF. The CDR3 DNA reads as TGTGCCACCAGCAGAGATTGGGTTGAAAAACTGTTTTTT.

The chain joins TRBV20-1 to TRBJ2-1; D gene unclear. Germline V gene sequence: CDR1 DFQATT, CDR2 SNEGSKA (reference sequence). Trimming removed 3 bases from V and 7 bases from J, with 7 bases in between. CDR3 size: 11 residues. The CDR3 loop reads CSARPTNEQFF. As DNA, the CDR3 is TGCAGTGCTAGGCCGACGAATGAGCAGTTCTTC.

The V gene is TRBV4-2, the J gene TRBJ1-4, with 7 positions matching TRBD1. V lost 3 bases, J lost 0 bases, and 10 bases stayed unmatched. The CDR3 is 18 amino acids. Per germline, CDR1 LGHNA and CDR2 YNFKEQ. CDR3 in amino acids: CASSHQQGRLTTNEKLFF. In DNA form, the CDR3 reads TGTGCCAGCAGCCACCAACAGGGGCGTCTTACAACTAATGAAAAACTGTTTTTT.

CDR3 nucleotides: TGTGCCAGTAGTATTACAGGCGGCGGTGGCGAGCAGTACTTC. The encoded protein is CASSITGGGGEQYF. This sequence joins TRBV19 and TRBJ2-7; D possibly corresponds to TRBD1 (5 bases). Trimming removed 3 bases at V and 6 bases at J, with 15 bases between. This CDR3 has 14 amino acids. Germline-derived CDR1 and CDR2 are LNHDA and SQIVND (reference sequence).

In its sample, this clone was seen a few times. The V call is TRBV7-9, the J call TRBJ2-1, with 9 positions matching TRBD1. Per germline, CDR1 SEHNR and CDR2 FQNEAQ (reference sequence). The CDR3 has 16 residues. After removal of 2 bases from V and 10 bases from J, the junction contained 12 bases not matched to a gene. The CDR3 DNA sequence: TGTGCCAGCAGCTTAACGGGACAGGGTGTGCGGGCCGAGCAGTTCTTC. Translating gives CASSLTGQGVRAEQFF.

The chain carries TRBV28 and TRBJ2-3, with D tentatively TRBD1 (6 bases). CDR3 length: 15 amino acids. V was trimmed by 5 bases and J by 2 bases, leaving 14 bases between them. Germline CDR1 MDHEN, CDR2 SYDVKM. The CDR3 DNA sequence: TGTGCCAGCAGTCTTCCGGACAGCTTCACAGATACGCAGTATTTT. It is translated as CASSLPDSFTDTQYF.

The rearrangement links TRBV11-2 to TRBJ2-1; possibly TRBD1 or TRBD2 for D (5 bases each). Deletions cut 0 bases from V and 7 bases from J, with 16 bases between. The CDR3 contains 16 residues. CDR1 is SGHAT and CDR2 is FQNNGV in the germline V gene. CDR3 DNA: TGTGCCAGCAGCTTAGATAGGGACCGCCCCCGGAATGAGCAGTTCTTC. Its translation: CASSLDRDRPRNEQFF.

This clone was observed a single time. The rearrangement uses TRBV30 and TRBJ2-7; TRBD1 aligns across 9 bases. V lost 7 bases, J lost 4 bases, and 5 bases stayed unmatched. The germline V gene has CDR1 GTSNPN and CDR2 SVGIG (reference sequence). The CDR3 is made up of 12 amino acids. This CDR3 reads CAYGQGPYEQYF. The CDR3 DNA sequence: TGTGCCTACGGACAGGGGCCTTACGAGCAGTACTTC.

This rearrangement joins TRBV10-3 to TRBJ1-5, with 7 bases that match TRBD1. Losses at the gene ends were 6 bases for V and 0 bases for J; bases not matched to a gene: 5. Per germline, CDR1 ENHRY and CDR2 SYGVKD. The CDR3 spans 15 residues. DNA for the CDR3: TGTGCCATCAGGGGGGGACAGCATAGCAATCAGCCCCAGCATTTT. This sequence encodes CAIRGGQHSNQPQHF.

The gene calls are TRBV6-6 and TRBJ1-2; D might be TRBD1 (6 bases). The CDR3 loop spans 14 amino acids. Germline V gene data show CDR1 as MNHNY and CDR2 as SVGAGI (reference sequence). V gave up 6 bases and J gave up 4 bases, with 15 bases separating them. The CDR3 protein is CASSPGGGTYGYTF. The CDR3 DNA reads TGTGCCAGCAGCCCCGGGGGGGGCACCTATGGCTACACCTTC.

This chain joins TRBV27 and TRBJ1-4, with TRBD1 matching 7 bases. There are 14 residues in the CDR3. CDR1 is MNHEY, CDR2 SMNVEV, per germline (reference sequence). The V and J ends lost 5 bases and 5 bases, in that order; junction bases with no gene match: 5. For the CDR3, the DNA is TGTGCCAGCAGTAGGCCAGGGGGGAATGAAAAACTGTTTTTT. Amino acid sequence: CASSRPGGNEKLFF. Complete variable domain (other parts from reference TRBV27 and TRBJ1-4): EAQVTQNPRYLITVTGKKLTVTCSQNMNHEYMSWYRQDPGLGLRQIYYSMNVEVTDKGDVPEGYKVSRKEKRNFPLILESPSPNQTSLYFCASSRPGGNEKLFFGSGTQLSVL.

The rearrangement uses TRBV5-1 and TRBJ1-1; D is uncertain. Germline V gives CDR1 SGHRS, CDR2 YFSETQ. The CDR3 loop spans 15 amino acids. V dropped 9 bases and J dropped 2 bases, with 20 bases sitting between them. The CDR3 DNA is TGCGCCACCTCTCTCTCGCCCGGAGGTAACACTGAAGCTTTCTTT. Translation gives CATSLSPGGNTEAFF.

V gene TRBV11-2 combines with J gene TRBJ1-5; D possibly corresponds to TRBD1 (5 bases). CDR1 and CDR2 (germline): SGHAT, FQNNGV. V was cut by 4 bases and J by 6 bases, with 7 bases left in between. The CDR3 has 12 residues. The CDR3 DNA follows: TGTGCCAGCAGCTCCGGGGGTCAGCCCCAGCATTTT. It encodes CASSSGGQPQHF. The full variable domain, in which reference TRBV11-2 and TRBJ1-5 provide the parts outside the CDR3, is EAGVAQSPRYKIIEKRQSVAFWCNPISGHATLYWYQQILGQGPKLLIQFQNNGVVDDSQLPKDRFSAERLKGVDSTLKIQPAKLEDSAVYLCASSSGGQPQHFGDGTRLSIL.

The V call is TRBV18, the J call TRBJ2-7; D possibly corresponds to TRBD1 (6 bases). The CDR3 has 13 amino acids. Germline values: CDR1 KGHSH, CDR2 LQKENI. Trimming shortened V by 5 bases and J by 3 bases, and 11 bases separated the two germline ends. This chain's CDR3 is CASSSGTNYEQYF. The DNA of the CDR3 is TGTGCCAGCTCATCCGGGACAAACTACGAGCAGTACTTC.

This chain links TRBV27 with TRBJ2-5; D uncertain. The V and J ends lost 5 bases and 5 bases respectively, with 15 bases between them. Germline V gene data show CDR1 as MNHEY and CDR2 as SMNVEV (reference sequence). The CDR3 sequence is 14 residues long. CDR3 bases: TGTGCCAGCAGTAGGAGCCCTAGTTTGGAGACCCAGTACTTC. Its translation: CASSRSPSLETQYF.

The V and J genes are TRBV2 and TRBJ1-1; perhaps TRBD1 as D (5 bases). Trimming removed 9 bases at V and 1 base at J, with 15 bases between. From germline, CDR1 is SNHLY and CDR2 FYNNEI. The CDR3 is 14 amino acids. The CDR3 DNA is TGTGCCAGTTGCAGGATAAGGGGGAACACTGAAGCTTTCTTT. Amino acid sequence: CASCRIRGNTEAFF.

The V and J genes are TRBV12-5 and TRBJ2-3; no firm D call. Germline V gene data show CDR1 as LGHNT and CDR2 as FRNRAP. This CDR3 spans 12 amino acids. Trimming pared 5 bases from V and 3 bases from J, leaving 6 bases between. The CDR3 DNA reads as TGTGCTAGTGGTCCCAAAACAGATACGCAGTATTTT. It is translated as CASGPKTDTQYF.

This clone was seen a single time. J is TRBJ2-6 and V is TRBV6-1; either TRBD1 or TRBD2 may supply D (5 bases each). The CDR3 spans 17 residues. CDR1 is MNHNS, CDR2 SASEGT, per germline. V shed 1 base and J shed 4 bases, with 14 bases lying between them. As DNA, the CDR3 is TGTGCCAGCAGTGAAGGTTTTGGGGGTTCGGGGGCCAACGTCCTGACTTTC. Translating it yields CASSEGFGGSGANVLTF.